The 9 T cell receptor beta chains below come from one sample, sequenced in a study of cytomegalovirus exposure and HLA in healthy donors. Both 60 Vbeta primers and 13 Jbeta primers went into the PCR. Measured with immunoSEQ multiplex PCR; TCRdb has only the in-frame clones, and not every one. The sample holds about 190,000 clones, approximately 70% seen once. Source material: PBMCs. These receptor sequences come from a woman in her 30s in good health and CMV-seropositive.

The CDR3 nucleotides read TGTGCCAGCAGTGAAATCGGGACTACCACCTACGAGCAGTACTTC. Translated, it gives CASSEIGTTTYEQYF. J is TRBJ2-7 and V is TRBV2, with TRBD2 matching 7 bases. The CDR3 loop spans 15 amino acids. The V segment lost 2 bases and the J segment 2 bases; nucleotides outside the gene matches: 6. CDR1 is SNHLY, CDR2 FYNNEI, per germline.

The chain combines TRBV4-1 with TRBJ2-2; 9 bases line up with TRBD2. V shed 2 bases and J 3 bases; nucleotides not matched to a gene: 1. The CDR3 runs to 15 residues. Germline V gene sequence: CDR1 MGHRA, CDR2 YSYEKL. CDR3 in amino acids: CASSQIAGDTGELFF. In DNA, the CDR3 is TGCGCCAGCAGCCAAATAGCGGGAGACACCGGGGAGCTGTTTTTT.

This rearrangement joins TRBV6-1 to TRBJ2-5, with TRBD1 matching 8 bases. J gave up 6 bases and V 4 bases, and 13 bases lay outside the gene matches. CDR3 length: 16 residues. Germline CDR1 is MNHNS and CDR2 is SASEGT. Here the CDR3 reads CASSVYLTGEGKTQYF. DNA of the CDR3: TGTGCCAGCAGTGTCTACTTGACAGGGGAAGGAAAGACCCAGTACTTC.

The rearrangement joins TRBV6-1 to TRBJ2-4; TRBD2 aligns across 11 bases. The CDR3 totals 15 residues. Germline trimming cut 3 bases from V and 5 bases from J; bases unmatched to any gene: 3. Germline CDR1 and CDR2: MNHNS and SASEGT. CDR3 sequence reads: CASSDLGLAENIQYF. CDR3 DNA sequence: TGTGCCAGCAGTGACCTGGGACTAGCGGAAAACATTCAGTACTTC.

Written as DNA, the CDR3 is TGTGCCAGCAGCGCAGGGTCTGAAAAACTGTTTTTT. Its protein product is CASSAGSEKLFF. The chain carries TRBV6-5 and TRBJ1-4; possibly TRBD1 for D (5 bases). This CDR3 contains 12 residues. Per germline, CDR1 MNHEY and CDR2 SVGAGI. Trimming left V 6 bases short and J 7 bases short, with 9 bases between.

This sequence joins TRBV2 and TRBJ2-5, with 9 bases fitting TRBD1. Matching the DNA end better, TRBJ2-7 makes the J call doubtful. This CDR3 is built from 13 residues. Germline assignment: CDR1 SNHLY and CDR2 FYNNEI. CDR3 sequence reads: CAMNRGPSYEQYF. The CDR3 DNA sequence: TGTGCCATGAACAGGGGGCCCTCCTACGAGCAGTACTTC.

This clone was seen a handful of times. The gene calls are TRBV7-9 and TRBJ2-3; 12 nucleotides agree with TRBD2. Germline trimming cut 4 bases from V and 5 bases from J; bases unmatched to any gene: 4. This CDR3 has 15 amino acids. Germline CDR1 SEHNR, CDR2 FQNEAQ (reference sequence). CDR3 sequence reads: CASSSKTSGGDTQYF. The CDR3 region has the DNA TGTGCCAGCAGCTCAAAGACTAGCGGGGGAGATACGCAGTATTTT. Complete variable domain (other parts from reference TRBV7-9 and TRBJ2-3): DTGVSQNPRHKITKRGQNVTFRCDPISEHNRLYWYRQTLGQGPEFLTYFQNEAQLEKSRLLSDRFSAERPKGSFSTLEIQRTEQGDSAMYLCASSSKTSGGDTQYFGPGTRLTVL.

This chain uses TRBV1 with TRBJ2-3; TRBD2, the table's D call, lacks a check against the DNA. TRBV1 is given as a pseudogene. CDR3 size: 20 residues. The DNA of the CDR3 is TGCACCAGCAGCCACCGAAGTAGACTAGCGATAAAGGACTTCACAGATACGCAGTATTTT. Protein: CTSSHRSRLAIKDFTDTQYF.

The CDR3, as DNA: TGTGCCAGCGGCCAGGGACACTTGTCTGTGGAGCAGTACTTC. Protein product: CASGQGHLSVEQYF. The genes are TRBV7-9 and TRBJ2-7, with a tentative D call TRBD1 (6 bases). The length of the CDR3 is 14 residues. From germline, CDR1 is SEHNR and CDR2 FQNEAQ (reference sequence). V was cut by 8 bases and J by 7 bases, with 21 bases left in between.